These 18 T cell receptor beta chains were sequenced from one sample in a study of shared clonotypes between healthy human individuals. Naive CD8 cells comprised CD45RO-negative, CCR7-positively selected cells, excluding terminally differentiated effector memory CD45RA+ cells. Repertoires were generated with immunoSEQ multiplex PCR, while TCRdb's copy carries only in-frame clones and drops some. The table lists roughly 550,000 clones, about 95% of them singletons. What was sequenced was naive CD8+ T cells sorted from blood. The receptors stem from a young woman in good health.

The chain links TRBV19 to TRBJ2-7; a possible D gene is TRBD2 (6 bases). The CDR3 consists of 14 residues. Trimming removed 3 bases from V and 6 bases from J, with 15 bases in between. Germline values: CDR1 LNHDA, CDR2 SQIVND (reference sequence). The CDR3 protein is CASSILGSTGEQYF. The CDR3 region has the DNA TGTGCCAGTAGTATCCTCGGGAGCACCGGCGAGCAGTACTTC.

This clone was seen a single time. This chain joins TRBV6-5 and TRBJ2-7; D gene uncertain. This CDR3 is built from 15 residues. CDR1 is MNHEY and CDR2 is SVGAGI in the germline V gene. V was trimmed by 0 bases and J by 2 bases, leaving 11 bases between them. This CDR3 is CASSYSSIGAYEQYF. The DNA for the CDR3 is TGTGCCAGCAGTTACTCGTCAATCGGTGCCTACGAGCAGTACTTC.

This chain uses TRBV2 with TRBJ1-6, with 9 bases fitting TRBD1. The CDR3 consists of 15 residues. From germline, CDR1 is SNHLY and CDR2 FYNNEI. With V trimmed by 5 bases and J by 9 bases, 8 bases remained unmatched. CDR3 sequence: CASSTGGARSSPLHF. The CDR3 nucleotides read TGTGCCAGCAGTACAGGGGGCGCAAGGTCTTCACCCCTCCACTTT.

The chain carries TRBV7-6 and TRBJ2-4; D assignment may be TRBD1 or TRBD2 (6 bases each). The V gene's germline CDR1 is SGHVS and CDR2 FNYEAQ. Trimming cost V 5 bases and J 6 bases, with 20 bases left between them. The length of the CDR3 is 16 residues. CDR3 residues: CASSRSLGGSGNIQYF. DNA for the CDR3: TGTGCCAGCAGCCGATCCTTAGGGGGGAGTGGAAACATTCAGTACTTC.

V usage is TRBV29-1 and J usage is TRBJ1-2, with 8 nucleotides matching TRBD1. Unmatched junction bases numbered 11, after V lost 4 bases and J lost 4 bases. From germline, CDR1 is SQVTM and CDR2 ANQGSEA. This CDR3 has 15 residues. The CDR3 reads CSVGPTGERSYGYTF. In nucleotides, the CDR3 is TGCAGCGTTGGACCGACAGGGGAGCGGAGCTATGGCTACACCTTC.

In this sample, this clone turned up once. This sequence joins TRBV13 and TRBJ2-1; 8 bases agree with TRBD2. J gave up 1 base and V 3 bases, and 11 bases lay outside the gene matches. The CDR3 sequence is 18 residues long. In germline, CDR1 is PRHDT, CDR2 FYEKMQ (reference sequence). CDR3 amino acids: CASSFTSGKRGSYNEQFF. The CDR3 DNA sequence: TGTGCCAGCAGCTTCACTAGCGGAAAGAGAGGGTCCTACAATGAGCAGTTCTTC.

Concerning this clone: In the same sample, other DNA sequences code for this CDR3. The CDR3 nucleotides read TGTGCCAGCAGCTCGGACCCCGGGGAAGAGACCCAGTACTTC. Translated: CASSSDPGEETQYF. The V and J genes are TRBV7-7 and TRBJ2-5; D may be TRBD2 (5 bases). CDR1 SSHAT and CDR2 FNYEAQ come from the germline V gene (reference sequence). Trimming took 4 bases from V and 3 from J, leaving 12 bases between them. This CDR3 has 14 residues. Using reference TRBV7-7 and TRBJ2-5 for the parts outside the CDR3, the full variable domain is GAGVSQSPRYKVTKRGQDVTLRCDPISSHATLYWYQQALGQGPEFLTYFNYEAQPDKSGLPSDRFSAERPEGSISTLTIQRTEQRDSAMYRCASSSDPGEETQYFGPGTRLLVL.

The chain employs TRBV6-1 and TRBJ1-2; D is unclear. The CDR3 totals 14 residues. The V gene lost 3 bases and the J gene lost 5 bases, with 13 bases spanning the gap. Germline V lookup: CDR1 MNHNS, CDR2 SASEGT. The CDR3 region is CASSDSGYGYGYTF. CDR3 DNA sequence: TGTGCCAGCAGTGATTCGGGTTATGGGTATGGCTACACCTTC.

This sequence joins TRBV6-5 and TRBJ1-5, with 7 bases identical to TRBD1. CDR3 size: 14 residues. CDR1 is MNHEY and CDR2 is SVGAGI in the germline V gene. Trimming at V came to 2 bases and at J to 6 bases, leaving 4 bases not matched to a gene. Written as DNA, the CDR3 is TGTGCCAGCAGTTACGGGGCAGGGGGTCAGCCCCAGCATTTT. Translating it yields CASSYGAGGQPQHF.

The rearrangement uses TRBV4-2 and TRBJ2-5; 8 bases align to TRBD2. The V gene end was trimmed by 0 bases and the J gene end by 3 bases; junction bases not matched to a gene: 3. CDR1 is LGHNA and CDR2 is YNFKEQ in the germline V gene. The CDR3 contains 15 residues. CDR3 nucleotides: TGTGCCAGCAGCCAAGAACAGACTAGCGAAGAGACCCAGTACTTC. Encoded protein: CASSQEQTSEETQYF.

The V call is TRBV7-6, the J call TRBJ2-7; TRBD1 might be the D (5 bases). Germline CDR1 reads SGHVS; CDR2 reads FNYEAQ. CDR3 length: 11 amino acids. V lost 5 bases, J lost 7 bases, and 9 bases lay in between. CDR3 in amino acids: CASSDRQEQYF. In DNA form, the CDR3 reads TGTGCCAGCAGCGATCGACAGGAGCAGTACTTC.

With respect to this clone: The identical CDR3 is also encoded by other nucleotide sequences in the sample. The V call is TRBV7-9, the J call TRBJ2-7; D not certain. Germline loops: CDR1 SEHNR, CDR2 FQNEAQ (reference sequence). V lost 4 bases and J lost 2, with 3 bases in between. This CDR3 is built from 11 residues. CDR3 region: CASSSTYEQYF. Written as DNA, the CDR3 is TGTGCCAGCAGCTCAACCTACGAGCAGTACTTC.

V gene TRBV19 combines with J gene TRBJ2-7; D not certain. Germline V CDR1 and CDR2: LNHDA, SQIVND (reference sequence). V lost 3 bases to trimming and J lost 2 bases, with 14 bases between them. The CDR3 contains 15 residues. The CDR3 is CASSIGPPATYEQYF. The CDR3 DNA is TGTGCCAGTAGTATCGGCCCCCCGGCAACCTACGAGCAGTACTTC.

The J gene is TRBJ2-7, the V gene TRBV13; 12 nucleotides agree with TRBD2. The CDR3 extends over 16 amino acids. The germline V gene has CDR1 PRHDT and CDR2 FYEKMQ (reference sequence). V gave up 5 bases and J gave up 0 bases; unmatched junction bases: 5. The DNA of the CDR3 is TGTGCCAGCAGCGCAAGGACTAGCGGGAACTCCTACGAGCAGTACTTC. As protein: CASSARTSGNSYEQYF.

The rearrangement joins TRBV27 to TRBJ1-5; 7 bases agree with TRBD1. V was clipped by 5 bases and J by 7 bases; unmatched bases: 8. CDR1 and CDR2 (germline): MNHEY, SMNVEV (reference sequence). This CDR3 is 14 amino acids long. CDR3 sequence: CASSQTQGIQPQHF. The CDR3 coding sequence is TGTGCCAGCAGTCAAACACAGGGGATCCAGCCCCAGCATTTT.

V and J are TRBV9 and TRBJ2-5, with D perhaps TRBD2 (6 bases). Germline V CDR1 and CDR2: SGDLS, YYNGEE. CDR3 length: 14 residues. Trimming took off 1 base at V and 5 bases at J, with 12 bases between the two ends. The CDR3 DNA reads TGTGCCAGCAGCGTATGGGGCGCGGGGGAGACCCAGTACTTC. It codes for CASSVWGAGETQYF.

The chain carries TRBV29-1 and TRBJ2-5; weak D call: TRBD1 (6 bases). Looked up from germline, CDR1 is SQVTM and CDR2 is ANQGSEA. V was cut by 7 bases and J by 0 bases, with 30 bases left in between. CDR3 length: 19 amino acids. CDR3 sequence: CSASRMSGAVSLYQETQYF. CDR3 nucleotide sequence: TGCAGCGCCAGTCGTATGTCAGGGGCCGTTTCCTTGTACCAAGAGACCCAGTACTTC.

The genes are TRBV10-2 and TRBJ2-1; 9 nucleotides match TRBD1. Trimming removed 8 bases from V and 2 bases from J; junction bases left unmatched: 13. Germline V gene sequence: CDR1 WSHSY, CDR2 SAAADI. The CDR3 covers 17 residues. The CDR3, as DNA: TGCGCCAGCTCCGGCTGGGGGGACAGGGAACCCTACAATGAGCAGTTCTTC. Translated: CASSGWGDREPYNEQFF.